A selection of T cell receptor beta chains follows, all from one sample in a study of T cell clusters in autoimmune cytopenias. Each CDR3 protein gets one entry in TCRdb, which reprocessed the multiplex PCR reads and gives no DNA. The specimen's table records 1,000 to 1,500 distinct CDR3 sequences. This same sample was also taken into another study, of T cell repertoires in aging, cancer and after chemotherapy.

Sequencing was done on a sample of peripheral blood. The receptors originated from a human donor in good health. CDR3s include the opening cysteine and the closing phenylalanine or tryptophan. Clone size, where shown, is once, few, many, or a class for clones that have expanded.

clone_size: medium-sized; j_call: TRBJ1-4; v_call: TRBV27; cdr3_aa: CASSTAGATNEKLFF
clone_size: medium-sized; j_call: TRBJ2-5; v_call: TRBV12-3/TRBV12-4; cdr3_aa: CASSLGGPRETQYF
clone_size: -; j_call: TRBJ2-5; v_call: TRBV14; cdr3_aa: CASSQVSSYNEQYF
clone_size: large; j_call: TRBJ2-1; v_call: TRBV27; cdr3_aa: CASSPLRGRKYNEQFF
clone_size: medium-sized; j_call: TRBJ2-7; v_call: TRBV19; cdr3_aa: CASSIRDRPYEQYF
clone_size: medium-sized; j_call: TRBJ2-7; v_call: TRBV5-1; cdr3_aa: CASSLGVYEQYF
clone_size: large; j_call: TRBJ1-2; v_call: TRBV11-1; cdr3_aa: CASSQNRAGLYGYTF
clone_size: large; j_call: TRBJ2-3; v_call: TRBV18; cdr3_aa: CASSGRQGTADTQYF
clone_size: medium-sized; j_call: TRBJ1-4; v_call: TRBV20-1; cdr3_aa: CSAIPTTNEKLFF
clone_size: medium-sized; j_call: TRBJ2-1; v_call: TRBV5-1; cdr3_aa: CASERPEMTYNEQFF